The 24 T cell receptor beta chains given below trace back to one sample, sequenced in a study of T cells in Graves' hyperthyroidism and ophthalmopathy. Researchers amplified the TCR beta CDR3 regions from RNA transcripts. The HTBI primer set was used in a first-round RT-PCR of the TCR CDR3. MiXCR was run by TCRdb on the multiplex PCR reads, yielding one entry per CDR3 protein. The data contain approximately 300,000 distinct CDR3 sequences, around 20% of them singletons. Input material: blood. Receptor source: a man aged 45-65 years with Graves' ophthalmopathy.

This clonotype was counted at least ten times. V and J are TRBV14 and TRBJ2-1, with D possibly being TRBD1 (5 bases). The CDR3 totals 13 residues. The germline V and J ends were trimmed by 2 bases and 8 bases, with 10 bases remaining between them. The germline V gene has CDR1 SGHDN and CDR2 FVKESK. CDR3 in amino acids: CASSQYRRDEQFF. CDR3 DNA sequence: TGTGCCAGCAGCCAATACAGGAGAGATGAGCAGTTCTTC.

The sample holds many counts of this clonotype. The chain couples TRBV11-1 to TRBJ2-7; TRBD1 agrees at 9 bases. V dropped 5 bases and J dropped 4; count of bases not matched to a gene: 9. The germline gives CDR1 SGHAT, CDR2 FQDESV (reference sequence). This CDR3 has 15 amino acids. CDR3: CASSSSGTGPYEQYF. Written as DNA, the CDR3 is TGTGCCAGCAGCAGCAGTGGGACAGGGCCTTACGAGCAGTACTTC.

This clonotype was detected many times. Written as DNA, the CDR3 is TGCGCCAGCAGCTTGGCCGCCAGGGGAGGATATGGTGAAGCTTTCTTT. This gives the protein CASSLAARGGYGEAFF. The rearrangement links TRBV5-1 to TRBJ1-1; D may be TRBD1 (6 bases). The CDR3 consists of 16 residues. Trimming took 0 bases from V and 7 from J, leaving 19 bases between them. The germline gives CDR1 SGHRS, CDR2 YFSETQ.

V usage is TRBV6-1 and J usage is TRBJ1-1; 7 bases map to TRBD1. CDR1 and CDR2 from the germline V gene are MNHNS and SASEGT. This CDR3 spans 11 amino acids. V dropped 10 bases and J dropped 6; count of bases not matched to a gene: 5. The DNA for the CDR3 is TGTGCCACCAGGGGGTCCTCTGAAGCTTTCTTT. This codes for CATRGSSEAFF.

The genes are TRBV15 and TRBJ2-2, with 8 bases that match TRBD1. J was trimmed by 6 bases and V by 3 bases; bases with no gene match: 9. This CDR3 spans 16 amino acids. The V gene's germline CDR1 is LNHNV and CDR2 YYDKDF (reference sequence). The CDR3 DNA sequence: TGTGCCACCAGCAGGTGGACAGGGTCTCTATCCGGGGAGCTGTTTTTT. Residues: CATSRWTGSLSGELFF.

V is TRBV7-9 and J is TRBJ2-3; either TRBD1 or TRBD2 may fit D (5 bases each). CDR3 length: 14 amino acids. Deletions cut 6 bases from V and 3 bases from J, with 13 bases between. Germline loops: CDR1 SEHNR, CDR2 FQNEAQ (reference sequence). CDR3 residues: CASRDGATTDTQYF. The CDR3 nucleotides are TGTGCCAGCAGGGACGGGGCGACAACAGATACGCAGTATTTT. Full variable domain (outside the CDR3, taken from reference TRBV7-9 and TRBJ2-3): DTGVSQNPRHKITKRGQNVTFRCDPISEHNRLYWYRQTLGQGPEFLTYFQNEAQLEKSRLLSDRFSAERPKGSFSTLEIQRTEQGDSAMYLCASRDGATTDTQYFGPGTRLTVL.

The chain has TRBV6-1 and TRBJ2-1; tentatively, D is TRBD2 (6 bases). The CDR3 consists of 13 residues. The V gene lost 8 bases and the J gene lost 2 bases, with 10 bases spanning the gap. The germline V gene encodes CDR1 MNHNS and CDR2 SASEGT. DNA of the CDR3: TGTGCCAGCCTGGGGGAGGCCTACAATGAGCAGTTCTTC. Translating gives CASLGEAYNEQFF.

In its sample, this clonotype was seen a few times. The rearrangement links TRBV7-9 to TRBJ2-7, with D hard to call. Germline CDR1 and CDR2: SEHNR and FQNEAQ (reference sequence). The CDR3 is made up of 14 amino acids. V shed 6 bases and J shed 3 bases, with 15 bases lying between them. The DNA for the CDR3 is TGTGCCAGCAGTTTCCCCCCGGGTTTCTACGAGCAGTACTTC. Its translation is CASSFPPGFYEQYF.

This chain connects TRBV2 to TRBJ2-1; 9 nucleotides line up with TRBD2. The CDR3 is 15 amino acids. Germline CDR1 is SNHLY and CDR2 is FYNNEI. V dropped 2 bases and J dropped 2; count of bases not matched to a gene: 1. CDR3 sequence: CASSELAGPYNEQFF. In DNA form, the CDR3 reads TGTGCCAGCAGTGAACTAGCGGGGCCCTACAATGAGCAGTTCTTC.

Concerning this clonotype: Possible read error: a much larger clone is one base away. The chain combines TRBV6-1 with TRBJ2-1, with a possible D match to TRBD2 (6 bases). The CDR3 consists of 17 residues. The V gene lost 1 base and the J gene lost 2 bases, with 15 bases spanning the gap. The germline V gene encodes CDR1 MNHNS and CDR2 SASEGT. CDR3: CASSEEGGRGPYNEQFF. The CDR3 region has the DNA TGTGCCAGCAGTGAAGAGGGCGGGCGGGGTCCCTACAATGAGCAGTTCTTC.

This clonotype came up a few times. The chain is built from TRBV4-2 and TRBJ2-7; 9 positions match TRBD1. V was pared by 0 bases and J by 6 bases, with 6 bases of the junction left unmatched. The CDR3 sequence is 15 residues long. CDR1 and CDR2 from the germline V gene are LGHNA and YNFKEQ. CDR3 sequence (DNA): TGTGCCAGCAGCCAAGACAGGACAGGGGTGGGCGAGCAGTACTTC. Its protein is CASSQDRTGVGEQYF.

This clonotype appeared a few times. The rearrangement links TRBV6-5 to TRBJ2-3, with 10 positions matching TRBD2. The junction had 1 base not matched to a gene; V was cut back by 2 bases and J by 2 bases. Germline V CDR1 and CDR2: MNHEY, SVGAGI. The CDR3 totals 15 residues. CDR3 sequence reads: CASSYLAGDTDTQYF. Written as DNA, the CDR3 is TGTGCCAGCAGTTACCTAGCGGGAGACACAGATACGCAGTATTTT.

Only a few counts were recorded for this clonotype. The CDR3 DNA is TGCGCCAGTACCTTGGGACTGGAAGAAGAGACCCAGTACTTC. Its translation: CASTLGLEEETQYF. This rearrangement joins TRBV5-1 to TRBJ2-5, with a weak D call TRBD2 (6 bases). CDR1 is SGHRS and CDR2 is YFSETQ in the germline V gene. CDR3 size: 14 residues. Trimming cost V 8 bases and J 3 bases, with 17 bases left between them.

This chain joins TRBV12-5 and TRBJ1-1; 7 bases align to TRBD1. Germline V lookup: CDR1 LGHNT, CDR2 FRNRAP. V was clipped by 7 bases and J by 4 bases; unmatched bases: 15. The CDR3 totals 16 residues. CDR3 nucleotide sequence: TGTGCTAGTGCCAATATCCTGGGACAGCAGACCACTGAAGCTTTCTTT. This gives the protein CASANILGQQTTEAFF. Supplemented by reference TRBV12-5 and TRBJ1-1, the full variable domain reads DARVTQTPRHKVTEMGQEVTMRCQPILGHNTVFWYRQTMMQGLELLAYFRNRAPLDDSGMPKDRFSAEMPDATLATLKIQPSEPRDSAVYFCASANILGQQTTEAFFGQGTRLTVV.

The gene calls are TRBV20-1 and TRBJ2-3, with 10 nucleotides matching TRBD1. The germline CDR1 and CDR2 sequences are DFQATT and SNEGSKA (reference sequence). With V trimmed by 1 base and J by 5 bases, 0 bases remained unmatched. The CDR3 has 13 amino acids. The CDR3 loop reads CSARGTGGDTQYF. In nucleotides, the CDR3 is TGCAGTGCTAGAGGGACAGGGGGAGATACGCAGTATTTT.

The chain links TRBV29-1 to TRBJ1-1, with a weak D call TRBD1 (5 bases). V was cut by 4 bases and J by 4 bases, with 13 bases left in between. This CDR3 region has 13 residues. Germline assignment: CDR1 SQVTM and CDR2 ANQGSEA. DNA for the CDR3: TGCAGCGTTGGCGGGGGAGTAGGCACTGAAGCTTTCTTT. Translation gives CSVGGGVGTEAFF.

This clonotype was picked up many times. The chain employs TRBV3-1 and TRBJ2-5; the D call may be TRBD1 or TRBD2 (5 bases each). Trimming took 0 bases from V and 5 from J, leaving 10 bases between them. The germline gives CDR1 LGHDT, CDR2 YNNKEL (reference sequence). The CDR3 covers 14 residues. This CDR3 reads CASSQDAGSETQYF. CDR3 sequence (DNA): TGTGCCAGCAGCCAAGACGCAGGGAGCGAGACCCAGTACTTC.

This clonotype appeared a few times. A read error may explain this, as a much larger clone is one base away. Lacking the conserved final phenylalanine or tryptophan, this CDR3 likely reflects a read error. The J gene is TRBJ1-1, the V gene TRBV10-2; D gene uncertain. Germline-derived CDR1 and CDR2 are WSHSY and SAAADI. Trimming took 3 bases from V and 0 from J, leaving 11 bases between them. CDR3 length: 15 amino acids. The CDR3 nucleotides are TGCGCCAGCAGTGACCAGGCCGGTATGAACACTGAAGCTTTCTTA. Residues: CASSDQAGMNTEAFL.

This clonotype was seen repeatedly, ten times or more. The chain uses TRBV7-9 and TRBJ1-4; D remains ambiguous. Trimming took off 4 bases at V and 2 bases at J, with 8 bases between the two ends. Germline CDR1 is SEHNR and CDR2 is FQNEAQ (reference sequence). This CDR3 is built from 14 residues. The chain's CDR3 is CASSSQVTNEKLFF. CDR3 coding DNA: TGTGCCAGCAGCTCCCAGGTCACTAATGAAAAACTGTTTTTT.

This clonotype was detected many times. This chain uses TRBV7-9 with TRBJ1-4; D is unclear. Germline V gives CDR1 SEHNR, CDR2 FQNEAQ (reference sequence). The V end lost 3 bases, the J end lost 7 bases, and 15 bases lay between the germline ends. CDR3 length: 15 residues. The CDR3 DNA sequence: TGTGCCAGCAGCTTGGTGGGCAGGCCGGGTGAAAAACTGTTTTTT. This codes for CASSLVGRPGEKLFF.

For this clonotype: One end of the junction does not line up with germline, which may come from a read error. CDR3 sequence (DNA): TGCGCCAGCAGCTTGGGGGAGGAGGGCCAAGAGGCCCAGTACTTC. Translating gives CASSLGEEGQEAQYF. The rearrangement uses TRBV5-1 and TRBJ2-5, with D possibly matching TRBD2 (6 bases). The CDR3 totals 15 residues. Germline CDR1 SGHRS, CDR2 YFSETQ.

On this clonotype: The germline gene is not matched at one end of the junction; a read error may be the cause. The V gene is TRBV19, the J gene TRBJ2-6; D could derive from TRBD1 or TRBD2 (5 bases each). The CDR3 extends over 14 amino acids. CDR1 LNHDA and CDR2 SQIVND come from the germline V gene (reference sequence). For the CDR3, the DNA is TGTGCCAGTACGCCGGTATCCGGGGCCGACGTCCTGACTTTC. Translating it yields CASTPVSGADVLTF.

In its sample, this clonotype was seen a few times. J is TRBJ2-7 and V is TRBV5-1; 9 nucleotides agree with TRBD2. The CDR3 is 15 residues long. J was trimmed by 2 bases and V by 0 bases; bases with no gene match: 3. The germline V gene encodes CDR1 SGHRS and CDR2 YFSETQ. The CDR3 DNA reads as TGCGCCAGCAGCTTGGGGCCTAGCGGGGCCTACGAGCAGTACTTC. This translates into CASSLGPSGAYEQYF.

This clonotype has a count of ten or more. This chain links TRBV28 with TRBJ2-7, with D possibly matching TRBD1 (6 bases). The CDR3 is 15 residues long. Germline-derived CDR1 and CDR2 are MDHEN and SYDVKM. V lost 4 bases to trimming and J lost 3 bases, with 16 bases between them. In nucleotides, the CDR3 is TGTGCCAGCAGTTCCCAACAGGGTCTGCACTACGAGCAGTACTTC. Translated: CASSSQQGLHYEQYF.